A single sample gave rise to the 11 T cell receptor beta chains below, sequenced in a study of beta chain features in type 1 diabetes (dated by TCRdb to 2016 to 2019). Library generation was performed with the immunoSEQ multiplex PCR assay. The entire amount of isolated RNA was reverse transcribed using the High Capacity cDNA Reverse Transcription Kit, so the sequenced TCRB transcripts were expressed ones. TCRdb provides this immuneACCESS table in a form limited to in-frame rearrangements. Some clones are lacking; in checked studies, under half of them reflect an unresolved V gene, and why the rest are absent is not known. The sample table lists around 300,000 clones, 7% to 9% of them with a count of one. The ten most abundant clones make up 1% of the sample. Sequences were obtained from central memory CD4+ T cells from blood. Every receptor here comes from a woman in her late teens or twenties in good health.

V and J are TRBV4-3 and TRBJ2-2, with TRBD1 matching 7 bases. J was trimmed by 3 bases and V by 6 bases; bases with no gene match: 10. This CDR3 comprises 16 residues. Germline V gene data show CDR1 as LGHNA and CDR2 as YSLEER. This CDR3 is CASRPSGGFDTGELFF. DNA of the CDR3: TGCGCCAGCAGACCTTCAGGGGGTTTCGACACCGGGGAGCTGTTTTTT.

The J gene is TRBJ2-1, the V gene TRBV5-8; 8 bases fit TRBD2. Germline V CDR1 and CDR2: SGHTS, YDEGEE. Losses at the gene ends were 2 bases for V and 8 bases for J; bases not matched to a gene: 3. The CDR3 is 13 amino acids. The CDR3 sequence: CASSFGLAYEQFF. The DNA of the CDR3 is TGTGCCAGCAGCTTCGGACTAGCCTATGAGCAGTTCTTC.

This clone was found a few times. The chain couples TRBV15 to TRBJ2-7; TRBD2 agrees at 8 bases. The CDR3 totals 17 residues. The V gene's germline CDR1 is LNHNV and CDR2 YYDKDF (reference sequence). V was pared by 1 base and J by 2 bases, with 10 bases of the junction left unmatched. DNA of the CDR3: TGTGCCACCAGCAGAGCTCGTCGGGGGGGATTACCCTACGAGCAGTACGTC. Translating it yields CATSRARRGGLPYEQYV.

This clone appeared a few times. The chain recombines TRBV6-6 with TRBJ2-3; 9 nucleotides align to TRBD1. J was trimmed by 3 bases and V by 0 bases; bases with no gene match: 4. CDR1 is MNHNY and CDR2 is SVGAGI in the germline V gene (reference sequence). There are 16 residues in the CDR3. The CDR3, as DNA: TGTGCCAGCAGTTACTCGAGTGGACAGGGGACAGATACGCAGTATTTT. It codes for CASSYSSGQGTDTQYF.

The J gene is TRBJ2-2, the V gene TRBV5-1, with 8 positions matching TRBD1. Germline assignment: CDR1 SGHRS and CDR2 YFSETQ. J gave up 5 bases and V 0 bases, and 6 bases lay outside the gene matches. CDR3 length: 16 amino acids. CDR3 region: CASSLGQGPGTGELFF. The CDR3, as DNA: TGCGCCAGCAGCTTGGGACAGGGGCCGGGGACCGGGGAGCTGTTTTTT.

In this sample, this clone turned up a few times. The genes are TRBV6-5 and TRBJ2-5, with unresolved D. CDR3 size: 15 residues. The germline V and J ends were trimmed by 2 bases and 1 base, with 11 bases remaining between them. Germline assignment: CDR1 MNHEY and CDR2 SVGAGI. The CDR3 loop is CASSYQKGSQETQYF. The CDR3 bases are TGTGCCAGCAGTTACCAGAAAGGGTCCCAAGAGACCCAGTACTTC.

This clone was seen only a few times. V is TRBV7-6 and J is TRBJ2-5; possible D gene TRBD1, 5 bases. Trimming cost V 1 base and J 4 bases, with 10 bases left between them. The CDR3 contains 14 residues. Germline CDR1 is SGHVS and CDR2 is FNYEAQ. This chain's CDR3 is CASSLGPDRETQYF. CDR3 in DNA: TGTGCCAGCAGCTTAGGACCCGACAGAGAGACCCAGTACTTC.

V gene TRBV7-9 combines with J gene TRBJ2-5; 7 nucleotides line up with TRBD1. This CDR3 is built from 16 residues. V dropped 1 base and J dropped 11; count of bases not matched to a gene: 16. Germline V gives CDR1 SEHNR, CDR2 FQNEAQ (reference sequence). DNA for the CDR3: TGTGCCAGCAGCTTAGGTACCGGGACAGTCGGTGGGGAGCAGTACTTC. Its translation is CASSLGTGTVGGEQYF.

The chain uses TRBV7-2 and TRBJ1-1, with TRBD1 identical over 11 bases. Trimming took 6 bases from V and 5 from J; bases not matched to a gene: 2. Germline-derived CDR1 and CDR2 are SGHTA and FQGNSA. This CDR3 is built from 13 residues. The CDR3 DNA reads TGTGCCAGCAGGGGGACAGGGGGTACTGAAGCTTTCTTT. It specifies CASRGTGGTEAFF.

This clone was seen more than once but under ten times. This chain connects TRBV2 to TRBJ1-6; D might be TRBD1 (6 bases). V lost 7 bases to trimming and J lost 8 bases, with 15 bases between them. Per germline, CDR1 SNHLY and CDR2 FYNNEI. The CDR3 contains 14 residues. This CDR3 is CASIRGVGDSPLHF. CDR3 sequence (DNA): TGTGCCAGCATCAGGGGTGTCGGGGATTCACCCCTCCACTTT.

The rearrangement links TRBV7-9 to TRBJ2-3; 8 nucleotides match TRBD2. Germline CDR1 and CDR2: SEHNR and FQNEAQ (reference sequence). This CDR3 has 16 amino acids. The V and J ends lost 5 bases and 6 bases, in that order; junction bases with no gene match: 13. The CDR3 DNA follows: TGTGCCAGCAGCCGGACCAGCGGGGGCTCCCCGGATACGCAGTATTTT. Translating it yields CASSRTSGGSPDTQYF.